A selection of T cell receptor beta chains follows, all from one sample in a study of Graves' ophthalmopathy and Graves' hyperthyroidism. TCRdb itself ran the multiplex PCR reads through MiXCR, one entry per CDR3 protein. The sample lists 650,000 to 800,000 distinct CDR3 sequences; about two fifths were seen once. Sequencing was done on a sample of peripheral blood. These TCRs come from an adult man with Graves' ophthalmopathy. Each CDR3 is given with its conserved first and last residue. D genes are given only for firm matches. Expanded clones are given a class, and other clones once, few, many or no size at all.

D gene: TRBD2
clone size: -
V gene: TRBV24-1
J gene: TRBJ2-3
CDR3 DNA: TGTGCCACCAGCCTCGGGAGGGCCACTGGTACAGATACGCAGTATTTT
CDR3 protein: CATSLGRATGTDTQYF

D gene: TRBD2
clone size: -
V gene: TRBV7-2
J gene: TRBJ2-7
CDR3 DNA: TGTGCCAGCAGCCTCCACCTGACTAGCGGAACCTACAATGAGCAGTACTTC
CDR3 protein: CASSLHLTSGTYNEQYF

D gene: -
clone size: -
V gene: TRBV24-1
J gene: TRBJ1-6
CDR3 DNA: TGTGCCACCAGTGAGTCGGGCCAGGAGGGTTCGCCCCTCCACTTT
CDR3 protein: CATSESGQEGSPLHF

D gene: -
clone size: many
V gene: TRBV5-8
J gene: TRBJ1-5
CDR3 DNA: TGTGCCAGCAGCTTGGCGCAGAGCAATCAGCCCCAGCATTTT
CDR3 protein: CASSLAQSNQPQHF

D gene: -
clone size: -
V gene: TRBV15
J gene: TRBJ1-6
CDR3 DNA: TGTGCCACCAGCAGACTCCAGGCAGGGTCCTATAATTCACCCCTCCACTTT
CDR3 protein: CATSRLQAGSYNSPLHF

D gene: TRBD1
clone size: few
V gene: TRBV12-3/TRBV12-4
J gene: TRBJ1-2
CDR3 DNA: TGTGCTAGTGGAGGGGGGGACAGCCCGCAGGACTATGGCTACACCTTC
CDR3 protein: CASGGGDSPQDYGYTF

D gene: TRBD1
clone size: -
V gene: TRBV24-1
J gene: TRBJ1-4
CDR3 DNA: TGTGCCACTGGACAGGGGGCGGCTAATGAAAAACTGTTTTTT
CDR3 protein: CATGQGAANEKLFF

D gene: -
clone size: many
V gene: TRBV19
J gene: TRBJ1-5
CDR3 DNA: TGTGCCAGTACCCGATATGGGATCCGGGACAATCAGCCCCAGCATTTT
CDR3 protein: CASTRYGIRDNQPQHF

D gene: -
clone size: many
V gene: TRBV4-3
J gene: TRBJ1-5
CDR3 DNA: TGCGCCAGCAGCCAAGGCCAGGGTTCTCAGCCCCAGCATTTT
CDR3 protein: CASSQGQGSQPQHF

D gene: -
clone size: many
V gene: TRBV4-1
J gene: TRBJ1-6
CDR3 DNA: TGCGCCAGCAGCCTACACGCAACAGTTGCGGATTCACCCCTCCACTTT
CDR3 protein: CASSLHATVADSPLHF

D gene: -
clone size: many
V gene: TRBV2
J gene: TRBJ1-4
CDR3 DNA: TGTGCCAGCAGTGAATATCGGGCCGGTGTTAATGAAAAACTGTTTTTT
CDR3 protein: CASSEYRAGVNEKLFF

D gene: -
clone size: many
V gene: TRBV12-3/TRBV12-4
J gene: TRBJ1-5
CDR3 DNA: TGTGCCAGCAGTTTAGTGTCGTTGGGGCGGCCCCAGCATTTT
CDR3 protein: CASSLVSLGRPQHF

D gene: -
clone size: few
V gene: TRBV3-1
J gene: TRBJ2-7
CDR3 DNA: TGTGCCAGCAGCCAAGGCGTAGGGAGTTTGGGCTACGAGCAGTACTTC
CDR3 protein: CASSQGVGSLGYEQYF

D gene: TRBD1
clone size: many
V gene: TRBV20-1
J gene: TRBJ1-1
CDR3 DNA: TGCAGTGCCCCAATCCAGGGACAGTTGAACACTGAAGCTTTCTTT
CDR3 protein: CSAPIQGQLNTEAFF

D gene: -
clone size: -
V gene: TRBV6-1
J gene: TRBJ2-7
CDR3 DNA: TGTGCCAGCAGTGAAAGGTCCGGGAGCTCCTACGAGCAGTACTTC
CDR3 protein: CASSERSGSSYEQYF

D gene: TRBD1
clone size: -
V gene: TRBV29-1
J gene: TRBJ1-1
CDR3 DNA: TGCAGCAGTTACAGGGGCCAGGGGAACACTGAAGCTTTCTTT
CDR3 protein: CSSYRGQGNTEAFF

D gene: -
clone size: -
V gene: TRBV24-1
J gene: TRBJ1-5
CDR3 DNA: TGTGCTAGGCGTAGGGGTGAGGCCAATCAGCCCCAGCATTTT
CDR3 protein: CARRRGEANQPQHF

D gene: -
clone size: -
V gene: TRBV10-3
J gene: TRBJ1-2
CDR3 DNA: TGTGCCATCAGCCAAGAGGGTAACTATGGCTACACCTTC
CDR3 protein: CAISQEGNYGYTF

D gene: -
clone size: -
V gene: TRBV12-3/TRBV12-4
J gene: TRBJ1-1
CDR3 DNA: TGTGCCGGCAGTTTAACGCGGGGGCGAGGGACTGAAGCTTTCTTT
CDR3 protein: CAGSLTRGRGTEAFF

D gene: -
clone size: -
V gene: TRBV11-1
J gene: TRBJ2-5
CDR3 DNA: TGTGCCAGCAGTGAGGGTGGGGACCGAGAGACCCAGTACTTC
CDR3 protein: CASSEGGDRETQYF

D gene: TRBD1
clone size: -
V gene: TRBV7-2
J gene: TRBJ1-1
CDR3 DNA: TGTGCCAGCAGCTTGGCGACAGGGGCGGTGACTGAAGCTTTCTTT
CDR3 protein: CASSLATGAVTEAFF

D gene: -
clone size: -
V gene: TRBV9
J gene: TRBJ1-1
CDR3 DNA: TGTGCCTGGAGTGTAAGGGGCACTGAAGCTTTCTTT
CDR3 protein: CAWSVRGTEAFF

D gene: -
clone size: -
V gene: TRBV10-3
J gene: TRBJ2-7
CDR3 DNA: TGTGCCAGCAGTTACTCTCCCGGGTCACACTCCTACGAGCAGTACTTC
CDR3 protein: CASSYSPGSHSYEQYF

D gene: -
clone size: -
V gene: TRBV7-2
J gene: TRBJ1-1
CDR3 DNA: TGTGCCAGCAGCCGACAACAGGAAATCACTGAAGCTTTCTTT
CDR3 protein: CASSRQQEITEAFF

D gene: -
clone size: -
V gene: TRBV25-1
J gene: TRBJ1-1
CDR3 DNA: TGTGCCAGCACGGGGGGGGACTTGAACACTGAAGCTTTCTTT
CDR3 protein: CASTGGDLNTEAFF

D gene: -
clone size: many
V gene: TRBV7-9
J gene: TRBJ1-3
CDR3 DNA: TGTGCCAGCAGCAGCGTCGTTGGGAACACCATATATTTT
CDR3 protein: CASSSVVGNTIYF

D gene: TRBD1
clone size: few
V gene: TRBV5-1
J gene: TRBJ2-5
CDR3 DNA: TGCGCCAGCAGCTTATGGGGACAGGGGGAACAAGAGACCCAGTACTTC
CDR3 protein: CASSLWGQGEQETQYF

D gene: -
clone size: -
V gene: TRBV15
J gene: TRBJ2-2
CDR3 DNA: TGTGCCACCAGCAGAGTTCCCCGGACATCCGGGGAGCTGTTTTTT
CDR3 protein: CATSRVPRTSGELFF

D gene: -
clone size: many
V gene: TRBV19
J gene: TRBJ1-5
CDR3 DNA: TGTGCCAGTAGTATACTGGGACACGGCAATCAGCCCCAGCATTTT
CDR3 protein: CASSILGHGNQPQHF

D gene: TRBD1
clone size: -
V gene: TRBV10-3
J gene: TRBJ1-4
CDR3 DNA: TGTGCCATCGCCACAAGTCTGGACAGGGGGATTGAGAAACTGTTTTTT
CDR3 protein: CAIATSLDRGIEKLFF

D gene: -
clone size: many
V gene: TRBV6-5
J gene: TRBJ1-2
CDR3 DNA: TGTGCCAGCGGTGCCACGAGAATCGGTGGCTACACCTTC
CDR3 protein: CASGATRIGGYTF

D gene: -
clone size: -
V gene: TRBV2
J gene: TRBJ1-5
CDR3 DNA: TGCGCCAGCAGTGAACTGGGAGGCCCGCAGCCCCAGCATTTT
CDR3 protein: CASSELGGPQPQHF

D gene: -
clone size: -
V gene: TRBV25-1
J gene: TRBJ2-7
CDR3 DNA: TGTGCCAGCAGTACCGGACATGCCGCCTACGAGCAGTACTTC
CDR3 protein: CASSTGHAAYEQYF

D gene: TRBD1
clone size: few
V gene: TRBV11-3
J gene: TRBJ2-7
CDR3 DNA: TGTGCCAGCAGCTTAGAAAGGGGGCCAGGGCCCTACGAGCAGTACTTC
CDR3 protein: CASSLERGPGPYEQYF

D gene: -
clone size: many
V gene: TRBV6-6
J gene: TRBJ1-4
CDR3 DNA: TGTGCCAGCAGTGAGAGGGAGGAAAAACTGTTTTTT
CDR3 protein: CASSEREEKLFF

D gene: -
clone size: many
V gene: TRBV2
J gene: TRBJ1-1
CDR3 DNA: TGTGCCAGCAGGACAGTGGGCACTGAAGCTTTCTTT
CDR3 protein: CASRTVGTEAFF

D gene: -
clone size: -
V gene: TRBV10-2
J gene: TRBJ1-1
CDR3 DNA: TGCGCCAGCAGGGGCCAAGAAGGGAACACTGAAGCTTTCTTT
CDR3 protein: CASRGQEGNTEAFF

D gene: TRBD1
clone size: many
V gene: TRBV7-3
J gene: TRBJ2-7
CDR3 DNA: TGTGCCAGCAGCTTGAGGGACAGGGACTCCGAGCAGTACTTC
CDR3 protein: CASSLRDRDSEQYF

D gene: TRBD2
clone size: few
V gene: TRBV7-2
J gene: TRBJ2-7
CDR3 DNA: TGTGCCAGCAGCTTACCCCGAAGTGGCGGGGGGTCCAACCCTTACGAGCAGTACTTC
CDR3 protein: CASSLPRSGGGSNPYEQYF

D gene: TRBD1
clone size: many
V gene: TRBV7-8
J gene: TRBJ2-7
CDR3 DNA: TGTGCCAGCAGCCCGAGGGACAGGGGAAGGTACGAGCAGTACTTC
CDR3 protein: CASSPRDRGRYEQYF

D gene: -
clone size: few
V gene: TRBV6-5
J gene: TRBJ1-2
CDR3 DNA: TGTGCCAGCAGTGAAATACCAAAATCAAACTATGGCTACACCTTC
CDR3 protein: CASSEIPKSNYGYTF

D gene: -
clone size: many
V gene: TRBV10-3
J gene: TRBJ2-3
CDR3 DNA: TGTGCCATCAGTGAGGTACAGCAGGTAGATACGCAGTATTTT
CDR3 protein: CAISEVQQVDTQYF

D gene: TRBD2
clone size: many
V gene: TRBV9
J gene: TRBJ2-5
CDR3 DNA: TGTGCCAGCAGCGCCCTAATTGGGACTAGCGGGGGAGAGACCCAGTACTTC
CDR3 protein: CASSALIGTSGGETQYF

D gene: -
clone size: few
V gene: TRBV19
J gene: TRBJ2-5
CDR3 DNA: TGTGCCAGTAGTGTTACGGGGGATCAAGAGACCCAGTACTTC
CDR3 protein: CASSVTGDQETQYF

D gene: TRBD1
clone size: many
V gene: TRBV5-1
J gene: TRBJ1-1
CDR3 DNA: TGTGCCAGCAGTCCGGGACAGCCAAACACTGAAGCTTTCTTT
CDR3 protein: CASSPGQPNTEAFF

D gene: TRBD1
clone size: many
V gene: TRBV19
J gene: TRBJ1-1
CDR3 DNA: TGTGCCAGTAGTGGAGGACAGGGGCCGAACACTGAAGCTTTCTTT
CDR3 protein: CASSGGQGPNTEAFF

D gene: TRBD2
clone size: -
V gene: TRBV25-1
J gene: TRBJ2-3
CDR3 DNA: TGTGCCAGCAGCTCCGGGGGGGGGGTTGGAGCAGATACGCAGTATTTT
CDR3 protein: CASSSGGGVGADTQYF

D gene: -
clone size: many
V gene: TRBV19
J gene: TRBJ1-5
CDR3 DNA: TGTGCCAGTAGTCCCTATAGCAATCAGCCCCAGCATTTT
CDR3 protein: CASSPYSNQPQHF

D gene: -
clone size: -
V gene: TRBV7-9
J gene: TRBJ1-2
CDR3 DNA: TGTGCCAGCAGCTTGACAGGCAACGACTATGGCTACACCTTC
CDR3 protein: CASSLTGNDYGYTF

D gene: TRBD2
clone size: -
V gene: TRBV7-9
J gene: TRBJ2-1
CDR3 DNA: TGTGCCAGCAGTGAGTCGGGGGGGCTAGTAAATGAGCAGTTCTTC
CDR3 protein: CASSESGGLVNEQFF

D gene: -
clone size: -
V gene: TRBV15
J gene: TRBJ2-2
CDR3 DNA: TGTGCCACCAGCAGAGAGCCAGGGAGCACGGGTACCGGGGGGCTGTTTTTT
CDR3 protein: CATSREPGSTGTGGLFF

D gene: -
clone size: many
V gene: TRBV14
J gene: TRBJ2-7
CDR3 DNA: TGTGCCAGCAGCCCCCGACAGTTTTCCTACGAGCAGTACTTC
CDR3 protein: CASSPRQFSYEQYF

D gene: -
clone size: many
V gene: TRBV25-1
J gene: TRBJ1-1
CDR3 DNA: TGTGCCAGCAGTGAATCGGTTCGGGGCTCGAACACTGAAGCTTTCTTT
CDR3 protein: CASSESVRGSNTEAFF

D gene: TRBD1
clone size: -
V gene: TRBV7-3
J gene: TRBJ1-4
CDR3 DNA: TGTGCCAGCAGCTCTTACAGGGGCTCTGGAAAACTGTTTTTT
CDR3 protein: CASSSYRGSGKLFF

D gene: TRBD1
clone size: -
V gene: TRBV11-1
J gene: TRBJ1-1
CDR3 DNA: TGTGCCACACAAGACAGGGGAAGACAGACTGAAGCTTTCTTT
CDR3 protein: CATQDRGRQTEAFF

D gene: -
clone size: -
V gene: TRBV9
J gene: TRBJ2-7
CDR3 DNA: TGTGCCAGCGTTTATTCCTACGAGCAGTACTTC
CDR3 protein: CASVYSYEQYF

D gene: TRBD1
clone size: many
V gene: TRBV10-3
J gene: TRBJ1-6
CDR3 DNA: TGTGCCATCAGTGAAAGGGACAGGGCATACTCACCCCTCCACTTT
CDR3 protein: CAISERDRAYSPLHF